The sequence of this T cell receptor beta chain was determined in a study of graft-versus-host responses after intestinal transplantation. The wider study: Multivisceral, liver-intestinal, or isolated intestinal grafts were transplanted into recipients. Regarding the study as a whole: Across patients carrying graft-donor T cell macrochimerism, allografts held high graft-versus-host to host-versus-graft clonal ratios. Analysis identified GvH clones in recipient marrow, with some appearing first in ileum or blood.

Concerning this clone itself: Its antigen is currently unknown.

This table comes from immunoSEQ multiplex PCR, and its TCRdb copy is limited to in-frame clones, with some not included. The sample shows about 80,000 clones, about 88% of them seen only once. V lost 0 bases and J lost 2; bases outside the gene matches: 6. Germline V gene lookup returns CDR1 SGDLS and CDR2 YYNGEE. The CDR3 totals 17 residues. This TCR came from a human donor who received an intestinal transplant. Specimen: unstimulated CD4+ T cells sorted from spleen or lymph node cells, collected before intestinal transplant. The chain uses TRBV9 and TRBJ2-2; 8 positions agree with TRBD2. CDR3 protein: CASSVAKGLDNTGELFF. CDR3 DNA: TGTGCCAGCAGCGTAGCTAAGGGACTAGACAACACCGGGGAGCTGTTTTTT.